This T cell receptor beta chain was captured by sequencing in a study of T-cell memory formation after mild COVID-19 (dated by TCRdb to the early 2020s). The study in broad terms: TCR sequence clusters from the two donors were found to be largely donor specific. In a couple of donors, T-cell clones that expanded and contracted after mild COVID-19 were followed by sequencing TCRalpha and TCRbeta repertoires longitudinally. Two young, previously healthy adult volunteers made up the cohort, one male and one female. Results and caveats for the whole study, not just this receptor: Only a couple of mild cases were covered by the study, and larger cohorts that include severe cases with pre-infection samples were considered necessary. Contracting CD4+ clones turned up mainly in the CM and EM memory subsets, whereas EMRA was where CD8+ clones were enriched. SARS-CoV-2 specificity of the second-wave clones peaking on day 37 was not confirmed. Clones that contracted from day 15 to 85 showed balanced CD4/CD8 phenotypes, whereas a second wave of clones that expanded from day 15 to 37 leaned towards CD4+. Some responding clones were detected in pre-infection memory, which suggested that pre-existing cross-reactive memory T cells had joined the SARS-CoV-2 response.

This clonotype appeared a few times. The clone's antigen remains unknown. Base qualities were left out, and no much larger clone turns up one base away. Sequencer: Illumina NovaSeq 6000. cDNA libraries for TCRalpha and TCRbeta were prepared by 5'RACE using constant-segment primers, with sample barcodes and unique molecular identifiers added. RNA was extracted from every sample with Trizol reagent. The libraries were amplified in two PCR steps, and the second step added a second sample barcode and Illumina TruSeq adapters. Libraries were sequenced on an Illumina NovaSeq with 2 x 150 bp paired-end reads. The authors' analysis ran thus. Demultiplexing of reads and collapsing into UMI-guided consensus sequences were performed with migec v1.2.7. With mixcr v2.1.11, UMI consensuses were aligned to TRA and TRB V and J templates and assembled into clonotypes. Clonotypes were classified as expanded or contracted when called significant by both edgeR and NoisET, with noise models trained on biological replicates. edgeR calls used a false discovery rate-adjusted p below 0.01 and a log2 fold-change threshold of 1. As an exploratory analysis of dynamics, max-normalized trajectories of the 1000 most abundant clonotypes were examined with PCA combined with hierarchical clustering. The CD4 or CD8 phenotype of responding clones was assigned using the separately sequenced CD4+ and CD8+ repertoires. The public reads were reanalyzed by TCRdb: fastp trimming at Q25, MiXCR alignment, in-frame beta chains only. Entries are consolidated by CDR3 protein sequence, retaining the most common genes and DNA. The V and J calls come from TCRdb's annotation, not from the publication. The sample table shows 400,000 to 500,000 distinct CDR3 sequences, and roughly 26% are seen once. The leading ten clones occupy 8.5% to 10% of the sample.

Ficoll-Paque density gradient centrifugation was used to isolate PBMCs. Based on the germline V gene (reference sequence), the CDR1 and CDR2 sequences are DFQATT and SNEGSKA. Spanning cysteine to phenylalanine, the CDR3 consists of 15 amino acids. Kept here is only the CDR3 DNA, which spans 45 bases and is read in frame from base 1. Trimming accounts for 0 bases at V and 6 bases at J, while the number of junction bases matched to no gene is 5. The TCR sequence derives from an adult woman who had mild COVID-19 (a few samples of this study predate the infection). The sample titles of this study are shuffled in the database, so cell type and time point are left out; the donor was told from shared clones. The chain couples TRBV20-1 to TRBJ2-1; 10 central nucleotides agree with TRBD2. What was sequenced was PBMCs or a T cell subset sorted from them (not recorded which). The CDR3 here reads CSARDERGGPNEQFF. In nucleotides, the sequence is TGCAGTGCTAGAGATGAGCGGGGGGGCCCCAATGAGCAGTTCTTC.